The 5 T cell receptor beta chains in this list originate from one sample, sequenced in a study of cytomegalovirus exposure and HLA in healthy donors. The PCR ran on 60 Vbeta and 13 Jbeta primers. The method was immunoSEQ multiplex PCR; TCRdb's version includes in-frame clones alone and lacks a portion of them. Of fewer than 250,000 clones detected, around 86% appear once; the ten largest clones hold 1% to 1.5%. Material for sequencing was PBMCs. The receptor source for this set is a man aged 30 to 45 in good health and CMV-seronegative.

J is TRBJ1-4 and V is TRBV2, with D uncertain. Trimming stripped 8 bases from V and 0 bases from J, with 7 bases between. This CDR3 contains 13 residues. Germline V gives CDR1 SNHLY, CDR2 FYNNEI. CDR3 in DNA: TGTGCCAGCGGGCGACCAACTAATGAAAAACTGTTTTTT. It specifies CASGRPTNEKLFF.

The rearrangement uses TRBV6-6 and TRBJ2-2; D is ambiguous. From germline, CDR1 is MNHNY and CDR2 SVGAGI (reference sequence). Trimming left V 4 bases short and J 0 bases short, with 12 bases between. The length of the CDR3 is 16 residues. For the CDR3, the DNA is TGTGCCAGCAGTTCGGTCCCCCCCGCGAACACCGGGGAGCTGTTTTTT. Amino acid sequence: CASSSVPPANTGELFF.

The chain couples TRBV18 to TRBJ1-5; maybe TRBD1 (5 bases). V shed 2 bases and J shed 0 bases, with 8 bases lying between them. Germline V CDR1 and CDR2: KGHSH, LQKENI. This CDR3 spans 15 amino acids. The CDR3 sequence is CASSPDRDSNQPQHF. In nucleotides, the CDR3 is TGTGCCAGCTCACCAGACAGAGATAGCAATCAGCCCCAGCATTTT.

This clone was seen only once. Other DNA sequences in this specimen translate into the identical CDR3. The rearrangement links TRBV6-1 to TRBJ2-5, with D perhaps matching TRBD2 (7 bases). The germline CDR1 and CDR2 sequences are MNHNS and SASEGT. The CDR3 totals 13 residues. V was pared by 3 bases and J by 5 bases, with 10 bases between. This CDR3 reads CASSDRGGETQYF. Written as DNA, the CDR3 is TGTGCCAGCAGTGACAGGGGAGGGGAGACCCAGTACTTC.

CDR3 coding DNA: TGTGCCAGCAGCTTCGCCCCCTTGGAGCTAGCGAGGATGCCGCAGTATTTT. Translation: CASSFAPLELARMPQYF. The chain is built from TRBV11-2 and TRBJ2-3; perhaps TRBD2 as D (6 bases). Trimming cost V 3 bases and J 10 bases, with 26 bases left between them. There are 17 residues in the CDR3. Germline CDR1 is SGHAT and CDR2 is FQNNGV.